These T cell receptor beta chains were read from a single sample in a study of blood T cell repertoires in COVID-19. The protocol was immunoSEQ multiplex PCR, while the TCRdb copy is restricted to in-frame clones and leaves out a portion. The sample consists of some 200,000 clones, around 84% of them appearing once. Sequencing was performed on peripheral blood. The receptor set was obtained from an elderly woman with active or convalescent COVID-19. The CDR3 runs from the conserved cysteine through the conserved F or W.

j_call v_call cdr3_aa
TRBJ2-5 TRBV10-3 CAISDPAGKETQYF
TRBJ2-7 TRBV11-2 CASSLVSYEQYF
TRBJ1-1 TRBV6-5 CASSYGVEGEAFF
TRBJ1-4 TRBV7-3 CASSLRRGEKLFF
TRBJ2-5 TRBV2 CASRGQGFYQETQYF
TRBJ2-1 TRBV7-9 CASSLVYVRKSSYNEQFF
TRBJ2-2 TRBV12-5 CASGLGQGNTGELFF
TRBJ2-3 TRBV19 CASSILGQSSTDTQYF
TRBJ1-2 TRBV19 CASLEPGTGDFGYGYTF
TRBJ2-1 TRBV18 CASYPLAGGPSDEQFF
TRBJ2-7 TRBV5-6 CASSLGQGAYEQYF
TRBJ2-3 TRBV5-1 CASSQSTDTQYF
TRBJ1-5 TRBV11-2 CASSPDWTVRPQHF
TRBJ2-3 TRBV11-2 CASSLESVAGATDTQYF
TRBJ2-7 TRBV28 CASSSIGTKTYYEQYF
TRBJ2-3 TRBV4-1 CASSPRSYQGGTDTQYF
TRBJ2-3 TRBV4-3 CASSLRSGGNTDTQYF
TRBJ2-7 TRBV5-6 CASRATYRGGVDEQYF
TRBJ2-3 TRBV28 CASSARDSSTDTQYF
TRBJ1-5 TRBV15 CATSPPGRTLGGRSQPQHF
TRBJ1-2 TRBV5-1 CASTTGNYGYTF
TRBJ1-6 TRBV28 CASNSQGANSSPLHF
TRBJ2-7 TRBV19 CASSIGGSVSYEQYF
TRBJ1-5 TRBV2 CASREPGPQHF
TRBJ2-7 TRBV20-1 CSASGLAESSYEQYF
TRBJ2-1 TRBV27 CASSLKPSGNIEQFF
TRBJ2-3 TRBV11-2 CASSRDSLTDTQYF
TRBJ1-1 TRBV9 CASSVDITGEAFF
TRBJ2-7 TRBV19 CASSKRLAGGDEQYF
TRBJ2-3 TRBV2 CASNSLAGTDTQYF
TRBJ2-4 TRBV6-2/TRBV6-3 CASSYLGEGLAKNIQYF
TRBJ2-7 TRBV11-3 CASSLHRGAPYEQYF
TRBJ2-5 TRBV5-1 CASSITGGAETQYF
TRBJ2-3 TRBV24-1 CATSDSRPRGTQYF
TRBJ1-2 TRBV28 CASSFSDYGYTF
TRBJ1-6 TRBV6-6 CASSQRIPGQTYNSPLHF
TRBJ2-1 TRBV15 CATSRGTGTYNEQFF
TRBJ1-3 TRBV6-5 CASSYEAGSSGNTIYF
TRBJ2-7 TRBV5-1 CASSAGTGNGHEQYF
TRBJ2-1 TRBV7-6 CASSLDSGYFSYNEQFF
TRBJ1-2 TRBV19 CASSIIQGADYGYTF
TRBJ2-2 TRBV30 CAWSSYITSGRGTGELFF
TRBJ2-1 TRBV11-2 CASSPLGDRLLNEQFF
TRBJ1-2 TRBV19 CASSMTGMRDGYTF
TRBJ2-1 TRBV7-3 CASSLIGGRAYNEQFF
TRBJ1-5 TRBV6-2/TRBV6-3 CASSPDRGHQPQHF
TRBJ1-1 TRBV5-1 CASSWDRVNTEAFF
TRBJ2-1 TRBV7-6 CASSLRLAGGNEQFF
TRBJ1-4 TRBV27 CASSRNPSWGSGGEKLFF
TRBJ2-1 TRBV5-1 CASSLEPGTHNEQFF
TRBJ1-6 TRBV19 CASSLYRNNSPLHF
TRBJ2-1 TRBV6-6 CASSLRYGTSGRRGYNEQFF
TRBJ2-7 TRBV7-9 CASGKQGYEQYF
TRBJ2-3 TRBV4-2 CASSQDLRVDTQYF
TRBJ2-7 TRBV6-5 CASRDSALSYEQYF